The present TCR beta chain was sequenced within a study of early T cells in non-severe SARS-CoV-2 infection. About the study: With bulk RNA from unsorted whole blood as input, sequencing yielded unpaired chains.

Overall study results and limits: Matching results from VDJdb favored anti-spike CD8 responses, leaving private and CD4 specificities undetected.

This clonotype has more than one count but fewer than ten. Antigen specificity is unknown. Attached unique molecular identifiers marked individual cDNA molecules. TCRdb reanalysed the 5' RACE reads using MiXCR and keeps one entry per CDR3 protein. The table lists around 31,000 distinct CDR3 sequences, 9.5% to 10% of them singletons. In germline, CDR1 is SGDLS, CDR2 YYNGEE. This CDR3 region has 14 residues. V was shortened by 4 bases and J by 1 base, with 11 bases between the two germline ends. Sequenced input: whole blood. The source of this sequence is an adult who was a healthcare worker with PCR-confirmed SARS-CoV-2 infection or an uninfected control (not recorded which). The V and J genes are TRBV9 and TRBJ1-2; D is unresolved. CDR3 in DNA: TGTGCCAGCAGCCCGTCCTCCTTTAACTATGGCTACACCTTC. This codes for CASSPSSFNYGYTF.